This passage covers 14 T cell receptor beta chains from one sample sequenced in a study of control samples from healthy donors and cancer patients. Data came from immunoSEQ multiplex PCR; TCRdb stores just in-frame clones and leaves some out. Here the sample spans about 140,000 clones, roughly 94% being singletons. The sample was blood. These receptors all stem from a middle-aged man in good health.

This chain connects TRBV3-1 (or the pseudogene TRBV3-2) to TRBJ1-2, with D unresolved. There are 15 residues in the CDR3. Germline V gene lookup returns CDR1 LGHDT and CDR2 YNNKEL (reference sequence). The ends were cut back, 2 bases at V and 9 bases at J, with 19 bases in the middle. The CDR3 nucleotides read TGTGCCAGCAGCCAACGTCCACAGTCTTCTATGCGCTACACCTTC. It codes for CASSQRPQSSMRYTF.

The chain joins TRBV3-1 (or the pseudogene TRBV3-2) to TRBJ2-5; 9 nucleotides match TRBD2. The CDR3 is 14 residues long. The ends lost 3 bases at V and 5 bases at J; junction bases unmatched: 4. CDR1 and CDR2 (germline): LGHDT, YNNKEL (reference sequence). This CDR3 reads CASSHSGGAETQYF. The CDR3 nucleotides are TGTGCCAGCAGCCATAGCGGGGGTGCGGAGACCCAGTACTTC.

The rearrangement uses TRBV3-1 (or the pseudogene TRBV3-2) and TRBJ1-1; 8 bases line up with TRBD1. V trimming: 4 bases; J trimming: 4 bases; junction bases outside the gene matches: 8. This CDR3 region has 15 residues. Germline CDR1 LGHDT, CDR2 YNNKEL (reference sequence). The CDR3 DNA reads as TGTGCCAGCAGCCTCCGGACAGGGAGAAGCACTGAAGCTTTCTTT. The encoded protein is CASSLRTGRSTEAFF.

The V gene is TRBV4-3, the J gene TRBJ2-7, with D perhaps being TRBD1 or TRBD2 (5 bases each). The CDR3 loop spans 14 amino acids. V dropped 2 bases and J dropped 1 base, with 9 bases sitting between them. Germline loops: CDR1 LGHNA, CDR2 YSLEER. In nucleotides, the CDR3 is TGCGCCAGCAGCCAACGGGGCAGTTCCTACGAGCAGTACTTC. Translation: CASSQRGSSYEQYF.

The rearrangement joins TRBV9 to TRBJ1-1; D remains unclear. Trimming pared 6 bases from V and 0 bases from J, leaving 9 bases between. This CDR3 is 13 amino acids long. From germline, CDR1 is SGDLS and CDR2 YYNGEE. The CDR3 bases are TGTGCCAGCAAAGAACCGGTGAACACTGAAGCTTTCTTT. This gives the protein CASKEPVNTEAFF.

As concerns this clone: One junction end does not reproduce the germline sequence, and a read error may be involved. V gene TRBV14 combines with J gene TRBJ1-2, with 8 positions matching TRBD1. This CDR3 is 15 amino acids long. The germline V gene encodes CDR1 SGHDN and CDR2 FVKESK. CDR3 bases: TGTGCCGGCAGCCAAGAGACAGGGGTGTGGTATGGCTACACCTTC. Protein product: CAGSQETGVWYGYTF.

The rearrangement links TRBV28 to TRBJ1-6; the match to TRBD1 covers 10 bases. This CDR3 spans 15 amino acids. With 6 bases clipped from V and 6 bases from J, the junction kept 5 bases outside the gene matches. The germline gives CDR1 MDHEN, CDR2 SYDVKM. The CDR3 DNA sequence: TGTGCCAGCAGAAGAGACAGGGGGCGTAATTCACCCCTCCACTTT. The encoded protein is CASRRDRGRNSPLHF.

The rearrangement joins TRBV7-9 to TRBJ2-1, with a possible D match to TRBD1 (5 bases). Germline V gene lookup returns CDR1 SEHNR and CDR2 FQNEAQ (reference sequence). CDR3 size: 16 residues. Trimming removed 1 base from V and 3 bases from J, with 13 bases in between. The CDR3, as DNA: TGTGCCAGCAGCTTAGTTCCGGACACAGACTACAATGAGCAGTTCTTC. It specifies CASSLVPDTDYNEQFF. The full variable domain, its missing parts supplied by reference TRBV7-9 and TRBJ2-1, is DTGVSQNPRHKITKRGQNVTFRCDPISEHNRLYWYRQTLGQGPEFLTYFQNEAQLEKSRLLSDRFSAERPKGSFSTLEIQRTEQGDSAMYLCASSLVPDTDYNEQFFGPGTRLTVL.

The chain uses TRBV27 and TRBJ1-6; D not resolved. Germline V lookup: CDR1 MNHEY, CDR2 SMNVEV (reference sequence). The V end was cut by 2 bases, the J end by 9 bases, with 5 bases between. The length of the CDR3 is 12 residues. The CDR3 loop reads CASSLIGSPLHF. CDR3 coding DNA: TGTGCCAGCAGTTTAATTGGTTCACCCCTCCACTTT.

V gene TRBV7-2 combines with J gene TRBJ2-7; the D is unclear. Germline CDR1 reads SGHTA; CDR2 reads FQGNSA. Deletions cut 3 bases from V and 2 bases from J, with 11 bases between. This CDR3 spans 14 amino acids. CDR3 DNA: TGTGCCAGCAGCTTCCTCGTGGCAGCCTACGAGCAGTACTTC. It specifies CASSFLVAAYEQYF.

As concerns this clone: Other DNA sequences in the same sample also yield this CDR3. The rearrangement links TRBV10-3 to TRBJ2-7, with D perhaps matching TRBD1 or TRBD2 (5 bases each). V lost 9 bases and J 0 bases, leaving 9 bases between the germline ends. The V gene's germline CDR1 is ENHRY and CDR2 SYGVKD. The CDR3 is 12 residues long. CDR3 sequence (DNA): TGTGCCATTGGGACCAGCTCCTACGAGCAGTACTTC. As protein: CAIGTSSYEQYF.

The chain couples TRBV5-6 to TRBJ2-2, with D uncertain. Looked up from germline, CDR1 is SGHDT and CDR2 is YYEEEE. The CDR3 consists of 12 residues. Trimming pared 0 bases from V and 11 bases from J, leaving 8 bases between. CDR3 sequence (DNA): TGTGCCAGCAGCTTGGATAAGGGAGAGCTGTTTTTT. This gives the protein CASSLDKGELFF.

The gene calls are TRBV3-1 (or the pseudogene TRBV3-2) and TRBJ1-6; a weak D match, TRBD1 (5 bases). Germline V gene lookup returns CDR1 LGHDT and CDR2 YNNKEL (reference sequence). V was pared by 0 bases and J by 7 bases, with 10 bases between. The CDR3 has 15 residues. This chain's CDR3 is CASSQEGLWNSPLHF. In nucleotides, the CDR3 is TGTGCCAGCAGCCAAGAGGGGCTATGGAATTCACCCCTCCACTTT.

V gene TRBV10-3 combines with J gene TRBJ1-5; possibly TRBD1 for D (5 bases). Germline-derived CDR1 and CDR2 are ENHRY and SYGVKD. The length of the CDR3 is 14 residues. Trimming shortened V by 0 bases and J by 7 bases, and 10 bases separated the two germline ends. Here the CDR3 DNA reads TGTGCCATCAGTGAGTCGGGGGACGGGCAGCCCCAGCATTTT. Residues: CAISESGDGQPQHF.